Listed here are 10 T cell receptor beta chains from one sample, sequenced in a study of blood T cell repertoires in COVID-19. Sequenced by immunoSEQ multiplex PCR; TCRdb stores in-frame clones only, minus some. The profile shows about 85,000 clones, about 80% of them singletons. Source material: peripheral blood. Receptors originate from a man in his sixties with acute or convalescent COVID-19.

CDR3 amino acids: CASSKPWAVNTEAFF. CDR3 nucleotide sequence: TGTGCCAGTAGTAAACCTTGGGCCGTGAACACTGAAGCTTTCTTT. V usage is TRBV19 and J usage is TRBJ1-1; D remains ambiguous. Germline assignment: CDR1 LNHDA and CDR2 SQIVND (reference sequence). The germline V and J ends were trimmed by 4 bases and 0 bases, with 12 bases remaining between them. CDR3 size: 15 residues.

The CDR3, as DNA: TGTGCCAGCAGCTTAAGCAGGGTAAGCTACAATGAGCAGTTCTTC. The encoded protein is CASSLSRVSYNEQFF. The rearrangement uses TRBV7-8 and TRBJ2-1, with D perhaps matching TRBD1 (5 bases). CDR3 length: 15 residues. Germline V gene data show CDR1 as SGHVS and CDR2 as FQNEAQ. The V end was cut by 2 bases, the J end by 3 bases, with 11 bases between.

This chain links TRBV27 with TRBJ1-2, with 8 bases aligning to TRBD1. The CDR3 is made up of 15 amino acids. The V segment lost 6 bases and the J segment 7 bases; nucleotides outside the gene matches: 13. Germline-derived CDR1 and CDR2 are MNHEY and SMNVEV (reference sequence). For the CDR3, the DNA is TGTGCCAGCAGCCTAATTCAGGGGGCGCCGGGTGGCTACACCTTC. The encoded protein is CASSLIQGAPGGYTF.

The chain links TRBV6-5 to TRBJ2-7, with D possibly matching TRBD1 (6 bases). Germline V gives CDR1 MNHEY, CDR2 SVGAGI. Trimming removed 11 bases at V and 7 bases at J, with 18 bases between. This CDR3 spans 12 amino acids. The CDR3 coding sequence is TGTGCCGGGGGCTCGGGGTTAGTTGAGCAGTACTTC. It encodes CAGGSGLVEQYF.

V is TRBV19 and J is TRBJ2-7, with D possibly matching TRBD2 (5 bases). Per the germline V gene, CDR1 is LNHDA and CDR2 is SQIVND (reference sequence). The V and J ends lost 0 bases and 0 bases respectively, with 9 bases between them. CDR3 length: 15 residues. The CDR3 DNA follows: TGTGCCAGTAGTATAGAGGGGAGCAACTCCTACGAGCAGTACTTC. It is translated as CASSIEGSNSYEQYF.

V and J are TRBV5-1 and TRBJ1-1; the match to TRBD1 covers 9 bases. V lost 4 bases and J lost 4; bases outside the gene matches: 5. Germline V gene data show CDR1 as SGHRS and CDR2 as YFSETQ. The CDR3 consists of 14 residues. For the CDR3, the DNA is TGCGCCAGCAGCAGCGCACAGGGGGCCACTGAAGCTTTCTTT. Protein product: CASSSAQGATEAFF.

This rearrangement joins TRBV29-1 to TRBJ1-1; no firm D call. Trimming stripped 1 base from V and 6 bases from J, with 6 bases between. The CDR3 length is 11 residues. Per the germline V gene, CDR1 is SQVTM and CDR2 is ANQGSEA. The CDR3 protein is CSVEGEPEAFF. In DNA form, the CDR3 reads TGCAGCGTTGAAGGGGAGCCTGAAGCTTTCTTT.

This chain joins TRBV9 and TRBJ1-1, with D possibly matching TRBD1 (5 bases). The V end lost 4 bases, the J end lost 8 bases, and 18 bases lay between the germline ends. CDR1 is SGDLS and CDR2 is YYNGEE in the germline V gene. The CDR3 length is 14 residues. CDR3 loop: CASSIRADQGEAFF. CDR3 nucleotide sequence: TGTGCCAGCAGCATCAGGGCAGACCAGGGCGAAGCTTTCTTT.

The chain links TRBV13 to TRBJ2-1, with TRBD2 matching over 7 bases. Germline V gene data show CDR1 as PRHDT and CDR2 as FYEKMQ (reference sequence). The CDR3 runs to 16 residues. V lost 5 bases and J lost 0; bases outside the gene matches: 7. CDR3 DNA sequence: TGTGCCAGCAGCCCCCTGACGGGGGGCTCCTACAATGAGCAGTTCTTC. Protein product: CASSPLTGGSYNEQFF.

The sample holds a few counts of this clone. This sequence joins TRBV5-1 and TRBJ2-7; a weak D match, TRBD2 (5 bases). CDR3 length: 14 amino acids. Germline assignment: CDR1 SGHRS and CDR2 YFSETQ. V lost 3 bases and J 0 bases, leaving 10 bases between the germline ends. The CDR3 region is CASSYRGSSYEQYF. The DNA for the CDR3 is TGCGCCAGCAGCTACCGTGGGAGCTCCTACGAGCAGTACTTC. The complete variable domain, with remaining parts taken from reference TRBV5-1 and TRBJ2-7, reads KAGVTQTPRYLIKTRGQQVTLSCSPISGHRSVSWYQQTPGQGLQFLFEYFSETQRNKGNFPGRFSGRQFSNSRSEMNVSTLELGDSALYLCASSYRGSSYEQYFGPGTRLTVT.